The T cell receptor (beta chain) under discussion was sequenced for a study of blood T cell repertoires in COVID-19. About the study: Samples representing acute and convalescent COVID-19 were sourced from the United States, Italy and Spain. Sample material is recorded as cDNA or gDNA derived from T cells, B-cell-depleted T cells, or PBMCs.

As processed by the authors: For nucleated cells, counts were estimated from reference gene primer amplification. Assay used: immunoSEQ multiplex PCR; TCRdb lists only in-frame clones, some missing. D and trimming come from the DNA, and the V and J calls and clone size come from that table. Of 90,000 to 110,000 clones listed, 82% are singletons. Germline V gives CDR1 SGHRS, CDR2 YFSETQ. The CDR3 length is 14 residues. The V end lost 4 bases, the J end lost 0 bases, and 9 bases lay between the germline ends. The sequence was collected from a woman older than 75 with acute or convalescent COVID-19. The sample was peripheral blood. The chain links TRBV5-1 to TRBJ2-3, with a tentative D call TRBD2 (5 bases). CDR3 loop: CASSTPGSTDTQYF. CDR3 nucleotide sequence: TGCGCCAGCAGCACACCGGGGAGCACAGATACGCAGTATTTT.